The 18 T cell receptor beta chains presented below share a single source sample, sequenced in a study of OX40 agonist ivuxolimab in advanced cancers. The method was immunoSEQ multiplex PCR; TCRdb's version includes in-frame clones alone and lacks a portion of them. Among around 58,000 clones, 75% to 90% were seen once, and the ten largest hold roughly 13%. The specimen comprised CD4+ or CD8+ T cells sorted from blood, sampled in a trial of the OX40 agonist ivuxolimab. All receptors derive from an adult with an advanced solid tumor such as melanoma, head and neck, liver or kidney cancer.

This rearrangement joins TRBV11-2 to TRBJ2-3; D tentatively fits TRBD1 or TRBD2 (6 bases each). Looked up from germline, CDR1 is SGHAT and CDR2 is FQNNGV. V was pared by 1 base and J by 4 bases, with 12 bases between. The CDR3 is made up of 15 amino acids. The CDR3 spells CASSLVGGAPDTQYF. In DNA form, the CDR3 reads TGTGCCAGCAGCTTAGTCGGGGGCGCCCCAGATACGCAGTATTTT.

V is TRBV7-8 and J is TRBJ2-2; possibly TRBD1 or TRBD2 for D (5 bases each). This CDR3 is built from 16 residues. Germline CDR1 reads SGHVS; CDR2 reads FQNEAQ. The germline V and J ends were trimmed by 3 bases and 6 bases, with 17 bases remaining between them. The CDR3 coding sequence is TGTGCCAGCAGCTTGGGGACCTCTTGGGCCGCCGGGGAGCTGTTTTTT. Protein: CASSLGTSWAAGELFF. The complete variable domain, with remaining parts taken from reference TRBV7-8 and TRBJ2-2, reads GAGVSQSPRYKVAKRGQDVALRCDPISGHVSLFWYQQALGQGPEFLTYFQNEAQLDKSGLPSDRFFAERPEGSVSTLKIQRTQQEDSAVYLCASSLGTSWAAGELFFGEGSRLTVL.

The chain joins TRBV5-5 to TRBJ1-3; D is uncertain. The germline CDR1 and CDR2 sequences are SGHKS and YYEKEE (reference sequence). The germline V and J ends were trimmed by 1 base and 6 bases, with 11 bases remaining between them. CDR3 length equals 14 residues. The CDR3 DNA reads TGTGCCAGCAGCTTGCGTAGTTTTGAAAACACCATATATTTT. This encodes CASSLRSFENTIYF.

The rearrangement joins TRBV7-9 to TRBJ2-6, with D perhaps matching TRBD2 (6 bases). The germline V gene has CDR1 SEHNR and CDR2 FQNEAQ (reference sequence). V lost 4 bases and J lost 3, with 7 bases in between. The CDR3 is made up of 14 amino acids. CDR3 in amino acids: CASSWDFGANVLTF. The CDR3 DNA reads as TGTGCCAGCAGCTGGGACTTTGGGGCCAACGTCCTGACTTTC.

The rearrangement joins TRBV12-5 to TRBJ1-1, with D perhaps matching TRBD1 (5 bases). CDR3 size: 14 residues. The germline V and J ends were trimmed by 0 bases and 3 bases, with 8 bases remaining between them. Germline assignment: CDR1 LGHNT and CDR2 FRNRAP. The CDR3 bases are TGTGCTAGTGGTTTGGTTGGGGGTGACACTGAAGCTTTCTTT. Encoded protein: CASGLVGGDTEAFF.

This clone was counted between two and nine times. CDR3 loop: CARNRGPLHF. In DNA form, the CDR3 reads TGTGCCAGAAATAGGGGACCCCTCCACTTT. The gene calls are TRBV6-5 and TRBJ1-6; D is perhaps TRBD1 (5 bases). This CDR3 contains 10 residues. Per the germline V gene, CDR1 is MNHEY and CDR2 is SVGAGI. Between the trimmed V and J ends, which lost 9 bases and 12 bases, there was a span of 9 bases.

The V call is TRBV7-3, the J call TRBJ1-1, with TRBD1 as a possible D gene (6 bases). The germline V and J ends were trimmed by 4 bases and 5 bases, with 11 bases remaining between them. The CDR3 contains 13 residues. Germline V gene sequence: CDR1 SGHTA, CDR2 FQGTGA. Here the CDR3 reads CASSSGVGTEAFF. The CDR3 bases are TGTGCCAGCAGCTCAGGGGTGGGAACTGAAGCTTTCTTT.

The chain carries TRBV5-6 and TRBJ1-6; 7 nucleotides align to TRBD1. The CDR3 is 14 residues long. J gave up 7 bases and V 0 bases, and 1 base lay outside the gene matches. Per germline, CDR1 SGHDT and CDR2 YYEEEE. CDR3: CASSLGDSNSPLHF. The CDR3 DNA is TGTGCCAGCAGCTTGGGGGACAGCAATTCACCCCTCCACTTT.

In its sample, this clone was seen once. The CDR3 reads CASSSTGAEQPQHF. DNA of the CDR3: TGTGCCAGCAGTTCGACAGGGGCGGAGCAGCCCCAGCATTTT. The chain is built from TRBV6-6 and TRBJ1-5; 8 bases match TRBD1. CDR3 length: 14 residues. V shed 4 bases, J shed 7 bases, and the junction held 6 bases outside the gene matches. Germline V gene sequence: CDR1 MNHNY, CDR2 SVGAGI (reference sequence).

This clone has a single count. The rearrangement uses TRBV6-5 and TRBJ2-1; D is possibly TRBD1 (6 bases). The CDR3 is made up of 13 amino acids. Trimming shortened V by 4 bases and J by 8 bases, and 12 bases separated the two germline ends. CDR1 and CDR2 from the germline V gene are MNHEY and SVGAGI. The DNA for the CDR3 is TGTGCCAGCAGTTTCCGACAGGAGGATGAGCAGTTCTTC. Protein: CASSFRQEDEQFF.

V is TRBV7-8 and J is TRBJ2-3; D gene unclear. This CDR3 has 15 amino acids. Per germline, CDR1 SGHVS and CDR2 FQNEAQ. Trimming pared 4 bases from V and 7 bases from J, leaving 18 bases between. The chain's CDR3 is CASSSQVGKRNTQYF. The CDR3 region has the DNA TGTGCCAGCAGCTCCCAGGTGGGGAAACGGAATACGCAGTATTTT.

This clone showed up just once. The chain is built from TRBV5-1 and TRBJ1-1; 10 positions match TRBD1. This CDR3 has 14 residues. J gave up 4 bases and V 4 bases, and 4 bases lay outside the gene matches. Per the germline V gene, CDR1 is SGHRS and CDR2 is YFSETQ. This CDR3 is CASSPWTGGTEAFF. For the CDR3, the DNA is TGCGCCAGCAGCCCCTGGACAGGGGGCACTGAAGCTTTCTTT.

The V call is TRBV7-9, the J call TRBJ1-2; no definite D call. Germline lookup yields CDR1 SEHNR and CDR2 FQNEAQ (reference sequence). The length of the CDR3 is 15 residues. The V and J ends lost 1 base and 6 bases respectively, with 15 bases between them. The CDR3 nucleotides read TGTGCCAGCAGCTTAGAAGGGTCAAGAAGGAATGGCTACACCTTC. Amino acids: CASSLEGSRRNGYTF. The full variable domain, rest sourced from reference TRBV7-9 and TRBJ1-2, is DTGVSQNPRHKITKRGQNVTFRCDPISEHNRLYWYRQTLGQGPEFLTYFQNEAQLEKSRLLSDRFSAERPKGSFSTLEIQRTEQGDSAMYLCASSLEGSRRNGYTFGSGTRLTVV.

The CDR3 DNA reads TGTGCCAGCAGCCTAGTTGGTTCGACCTACGAGCAGTACTTC. Translating it yields CASSLVGSTYEQYF. The V call is TRBV6-1, the J call TRBJ2-7; D unclear. V was trimmed by 6 bases and J by 2 bases, leaving 14 bases between them. The germline V gene encodes CDR1 MNHNS and CDR2 SASEGT. This CDR3 is 14 amino acids long.

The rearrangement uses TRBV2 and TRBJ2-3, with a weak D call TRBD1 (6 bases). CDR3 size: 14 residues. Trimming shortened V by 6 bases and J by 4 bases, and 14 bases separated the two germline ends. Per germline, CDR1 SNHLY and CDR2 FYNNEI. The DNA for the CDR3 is TGTGCCAGCAGGCCACAGGGCCCCCCAGATACGCAGTATTTT. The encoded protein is CASRPQGPPDTQYF. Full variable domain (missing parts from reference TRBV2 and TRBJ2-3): EPEVTQTPSHQVTQMGQEVILRCVPISNHLYFYWYRQILGQKVEFLVSFYNNEISEKSEIFDDQFSVERPDGSNFTLKIRSTKLEDSAMYFCASRPQGPPDTQYFGPGTRLTVL.

Written as DNA, the CDR3 is TGCAGCGTTGAAAAGGTGGGAGGCCCCAGCTCCTACAATGAGCAGTTCTTC. It yields the protein CSVEKVGGPSSYNEQFF. The chain carries TRBV29-1 and TRBJ2-1; possible D gene TRBD2, 6 bases. The germline V gene encodes CDR1 SQVTM and CDR2 ANQGSEA. The CDR3 contains 17 residues. V was cut by 2 bases and J by 0 bases, with 17 bases left in between.

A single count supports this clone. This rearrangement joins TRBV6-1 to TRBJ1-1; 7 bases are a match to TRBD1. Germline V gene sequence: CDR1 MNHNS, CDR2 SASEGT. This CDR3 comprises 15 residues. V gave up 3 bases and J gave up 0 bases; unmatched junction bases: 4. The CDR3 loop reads CASSEWTGMNTEAFF. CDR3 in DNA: TGTGCCAGCAGTGAGTGGACAGGCATGAACACTGAAGCTTTCTTT.

CDR3 amino acids: CASSLEPLSAVTTYEQYF. CDR3 bases: TGCGCCAGCAGCTTGGAGCCCCTTAGCGCTGTAACAACCTACGAGCAGTACTTC. This chain connects TRBV5-1 to TRBJ2-7, with D maybe TRBD2 (5 bases). Germline CDR1 reads SGHRS; CDR2 reads YFSETQ. The CDR3 covers 18 residues. V lost 0 bases and J lost 2, with 21 bases in between.